The 21 T cell receptor beta chains below were found in one sample sequenced in a study of cytomegalovirus exposure and HLA in healthy donors. The PCR employed 60 Vbeta primers together with 13 Jbeta primers. Here immunoSEQ multiplex PCR was the method, and the copy in TCRdb shows in-frame clones only, minus some. The repertoire holds 120,000 to 150,000 clones, with around 80% as singletons. Input material: PBMCs. All receptors come from a man between 25 and 39 years old in good health and CMV-seronegative.

This clone turned up a few times. The chain employs TRBV19 and TRBJ2-7, with a tentative D call TRBD1 (6 bases). The germline V gene has CDR1 LNHDA and CDR2 SQIVND (reference sequence). There are 17 residues in the CDR3. V was pared by 1 base and J by 2 bases, with 18 bases between. The CDR3 nucleotides are TGTGCCAGTAGTATAGGCTTCACGGGGACACCCACCTACGAGCAGTACTTC. This encodes CASSIGFTGTPTYEQYF.

The chain has TRBV5-1 and TRBJ1-6; 8 bases line up with TRBD1. V dropped 4 bases and J dropped 13; count of bases not matched to a gene: 10. The CDR3 spans 14 residues. From germline, CDR1 is SGHRS and CDR2 YFSETQ. Here the CDR3 reads CASSTRDRSWPLHF. The CDR3, as DNA: TGCGCCAGCAGCACCCGGGACAGGAGCTGGCCCCTCCACTTT.

This clone was recorded only once. The chain combines TRBV4-2 with TRBJ1-4; 7 bases fit TRBD1. The CDR3 is 16 amino acids. V lost 0 bases to trimming and J lost 4 bases; unmatched junction nucleotides: 5. Germline V CDR1 and CDR2: LGHNA, YNFKEQ. This CDR3 is CASSQDQGGLNEKLFF. The CDR3 coding sequence is TGTGCCAGCAGCCAAGATCAGGGGGGCCTTAATGAAAAACTGTTTTTT.

V is TRBV18 and J is TRBJ2-7; 9 bases map to TRBD1. From germline, CDR1 is KGHSH and CDR2 LQKENI. This CDR3 comprises 15 residues. J was trimmed by 4 bases and V by 5 bases; bases with no gene match: 9. The CDR3 here is CASSAMWGTGYEQYF. The DNA of the CDR3 is TGTGCCAGCTCAGCGATGTGGGGGACAGGGTACGAGCAGTACTTC.

This clone was observed at least ten times. The sample holds other DNA sequences that translate to the same CDR3. This rearrangement joins TRBV5-1 to TRBJ2-7; 12 nucleotides match TRBD2. CDR1 and CDR2 from the germline V gene are SGHRS and YFSETQ. With V trimmed by 4 bases and J by 2 bases, 4 bases remained unmatched. The CDR3 consists of 15 residues. CDR3 sequence (DNA): TGCGCCAGCAGCCCACGGACTAGCGGGACCTACGAGCAGTACTTC. Amino acid sequence: CASSPRTSGTYEQYF.

This chain connects TRBV10-3 to TRBJ2-3; TRBD1 might be the D (5 bases). The V gene lost 8 bases and the J gene lost 1 base, with 7 bases spanning the gap. The CDR3 is made up of 12 amino acids. From germline, CDR1 is ENHRY and CDR2 SYGVKD. This CDR3 reads CAIGRGTDTQYF. CDR3 nucleotides: TGTGCCATCGGCAGGGGCACAGATACGCAGTATTTT.

This chain links TRBV5-1 with TRBJ2-7; 8 nucleotides align to TRBD1. V gave up 4 bases and J gave up 1 base; unmatched junction bases: 4. The CDR3 contains 14 residues. Germline values: CDR1 SGHRS, CDR2 YFSETQ. In DNA, the CDR3 is TGCGCCAGCAGCGGCGGGACAGGTTCCTACGAGCAGTACTTC. Its protein is CASSGGTGSYEQYF.

Remarks on this clone: The same CDR3 also results from other DNA sequences found in this sample. V gene TRBV28 combines with J gene TRBJ1-4; tentatively, D is TRBD1 (5 bases). V lost 3 bases to trimming and J lost 4 bases, with 9 bases between them. The germline V gene encodes CDR1 MDHEN and CDR2 SYDVKM. The CDR3 length is 14 residues. CDR3 in DNA: TGTGCCAGCAGTTTGGGGGGGAATAATGAAAAACTGTTTTTT. This sequence encodes CASSLGGNNEKLFF.

A single count supports this clone. The chain combines TRBV5-6 with TRBJ2-3, with D unclear. The V and J ends lost 0 bases and 0 bases respectively, with 8 bases between them. The germline CDR1 and CDR2 sequences are SGHDT and YYEEEE. The CDR3 loop spans 15 amino acids. The CDR3 sequence: CASSLDLLSTDTQYF. The CDR3 DNA reads as TGTGCCAGCAGCTTGGATCTTCTTAGCACAGATACGCAGTATTTT. The variable domain in full, completed from reference TRBV5-6 and TRBJ2-3, reads DAGVTQSPTHLIKTRGQQVTLRCSPKSGHDTVSWYQQALGQGPQFIFQYYEEEERQRGNFPDRFSGHQFPNYSSELNVNALLLGDSALYLCASSLDLLSTDTQYFGPGTRLTVL.

The rearrangement uses TRBV19 and TRBJ2-1, with D possibly being TRBD2 (5 bases). The CDR3 extends over 15 amino acids. Trimming took off 4 bases at V and 7 bases at J, with 17 bases between the two ends. Per germline, CDR1 LNHDA and CDR2 SQIVND (reference sequence). The CDR3 DNA is TGTGCCAGTAGTAGTCATACGCCCGAGGGTAATGAGCAGTTCTTC. Translating it yields CASSSHTPEGNEQFF.

The chain links TRBV2 to TRBJ1-5, with a tentative D call TRBD1 (6 bases). The CDR3 covers 15 residues. Trimming took 4 bases from V and 8 from J, leaving 18 bases between them. Germline CDR1 reads SNHLY; CDR2 reads FYNNEI. In DNA, the CDR3 is TGTGCCAGCAGTGGGGGGCGGGAGGTCCCTAAGCCCCAGCATTTT. The encoded protein is CASSGGREVPKPQHF.

This clone was counted a few times. This sequence joins TRBV19 and TRBJ2-7, with 11 bases aligning to TRBD2. V shed 10 bases, J shed 4 bases, and the junction held 6 bases outside the gene matches. From germline, CDR1 is LNHDA and CDR2 SQIVND (reference sequence). The CDR3 extends over 13 amino acids. CDR3 protein: CATGRLAGYEQYF. The CDR3, as DNA: TGTGCCACCGGACGACTAGCGGGATACGAGCAGTACTTC.

The chain combines TRBV10-3 with TRBJ1-6; D gene unclear. This CDR3 region has 13 residues. Trimming took off 10 bases at V and 4 bases at J, with 11 bases between the two ends. The germline gives CDR1 ENHRY, CDR2 SYGVKD. CDR3 sequence (DNA): TGTGCCACGCGGGAGTCTTATAATTCACCCCTCCACTTT. The encoded protein is CATRESYNSPLHF.

This chain joins TRBV15 and TRBJ2-5; 7 positions agree with TRBD2. Germline lookup yields CDR1 LNHNV and CDR2 YYDKDF (reference sequence). Unmatched junction bases numbered 9, after V lost 3 bases and J lost 5 bases. The CDR3 covers 15 residues. The CDR3 reads CATSRGGRVGETQYF. CDR3 coding DNA: TGTGCCACCAGCAGGGGAGGGAGGGTAGGGGAGACCCAGTACTTC.

V usage is TRBV6-1 and J usage is TRBJ1-1, with TRBD1 identical over 8 bases. The CDR3 loop spans 14 amino acids. The V gene end was trimmed by 8 bases and the J gene end by 8 bases; junction bases not matched to a gene: 13. CDR1 and CDR2 from the germline V gene are MNHNS and SASEGT. Here the CDR3 DNA reads TGTGCCAGCGGTCCCGGGACAGGTACCGACGAAGCTTTCTTT. This gives the protein CASGPGTGTDEAFF.

V gene TRBV18 combines with J gene TRBJ1-1; D is undetermined. With 6 bases removed from V and 3 bases from J, the gap between germline ends came to 11 bases. Germline CDR1 KGHSH, CDR2 LQKENI. The CDR3 extends over 13 amino acids. CDR3 protein: CASSPGFDTEAFF. CDR3 DNA: TGTGCCAGCTCCCCGGGTTTCGACACTGAAGCTTTCTTT.

This chain links TRBV29-1 with TRBJ1-5; 9 nucleotides line up with TRBD1. CDR1 and CDR2 from the germline V gene are SQVTM and ANQGSEA. The CDR3 runs to 15 residues. V dropped 2 bases and J dropped 4; count of bases not matched to a gene: 6. The CDR3: CSVEMDGTGNQPQHF. CDR3 DNA: TGCAGCGTTGAAATGGATGGGACAGGGAATCAGCCCCAGCATTTT.

Worth noting for this clone: The junction shows a germline mismatch at one end, possibly a read error. The chain couples TRBV27 to TRBJ1-2; D ambiguous. CDR3 length equals 16 residues. Germline loops: CDR1 MNHEY, CDR2 SMNVEV (reference sequence). CDR3 sequence reads: CASSYRDPPLGYGYPF. The CDR3, as DNA: TGTGCCAGCAGTTACAGAGACCCTCCCCTGGGCTATGGCTACCCCTTC.

The V gene is TRBV5-1, the J gene TRBJ2-7; TRBD1 matches 8 bases. V shed 7 bases, J shed 3 bases, and the junction held 12 bases outside the gene matches. CDR1 and CDR2 (germline): SGHRS, YFSETQ. The CDR3 totals 15 residues. CDR3 protein: CASQTGQGAIYEQYF. As DNA, the CDR3 is TGCGCCAGCCAGACCGGCCAGGGGGCGATCTACGAGCAGTACTTC.

This chain uses TRBV6-1 with TRBJ1-1; D is possibly TRBD1 (5 bases). Trimming pared 1 base from V and 0 bases from J, leaving 6 bases between. Germline values: CDR1 MNHNS, CDR2 SASEGT. The CDR3 has 14 residues. The CDR3 sequence is CASSEGTLNTEAFF. CDR3 in DNA: TGTGCCAGCAGTGAAGGGACACTGAACACTGAAGCTTTCTTT.

The genes are TRBV27 and TRBJ1-5; D is unclear. The CDR3 consists of 14 residues. Trimming pared 2 bases from V and 1 base from J, leaving 6 bases between. Germline CDR1 MNHEY, CDR2 SMNVEV (reference sequence). The CDR3 sequence: CASSLEGSNQPQHF. The CDR3 nucleotides read TGTGCCAGCAGTTTAGAGGGAAGCAATCAGCCCCAGCATTTT.